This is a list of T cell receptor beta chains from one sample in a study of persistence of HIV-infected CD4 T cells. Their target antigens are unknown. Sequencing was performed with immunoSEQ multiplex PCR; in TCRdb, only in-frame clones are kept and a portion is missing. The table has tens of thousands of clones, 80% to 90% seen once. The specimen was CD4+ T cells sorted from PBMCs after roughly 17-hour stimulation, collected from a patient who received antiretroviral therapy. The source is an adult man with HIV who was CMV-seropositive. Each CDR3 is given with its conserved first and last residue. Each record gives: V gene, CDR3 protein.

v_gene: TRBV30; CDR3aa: CAWSGHTWGKNIQYF
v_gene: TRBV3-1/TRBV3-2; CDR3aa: CASSQDGQKAFF
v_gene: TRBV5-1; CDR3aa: CASSLVQGSGNTIYF
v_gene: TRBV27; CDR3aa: CASSFTGTSTGELFF
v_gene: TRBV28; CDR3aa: CASSWPTGRIYSYEQYF
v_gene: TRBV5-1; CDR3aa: CASSLRTGGNYEQYF
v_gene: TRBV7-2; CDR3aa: CASNPQQGLSNYGYTF
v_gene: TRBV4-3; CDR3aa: CASSPSTGSGYGYTF
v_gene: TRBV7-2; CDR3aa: CASSLAWSGVDEQYF
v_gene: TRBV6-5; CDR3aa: CASSLLAGGYNEQFF
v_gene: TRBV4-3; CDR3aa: CASSQDWGQAVYEQYF
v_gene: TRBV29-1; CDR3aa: CSVATGLSTEAFF
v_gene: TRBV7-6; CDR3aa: CASSYRGQETQYF
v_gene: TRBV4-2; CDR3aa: CASSQVDLYNEQFF
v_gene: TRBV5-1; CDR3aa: CASRVEEAGNTIYF
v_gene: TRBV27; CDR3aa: CASSSLGGYGYTF
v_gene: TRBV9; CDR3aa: CASSVYPGETQYF
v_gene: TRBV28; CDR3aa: CASSPWGESPQHF
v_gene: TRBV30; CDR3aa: CAWSLGADTQYF
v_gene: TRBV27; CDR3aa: CASSLSNLQGGLLSAKNIQYF
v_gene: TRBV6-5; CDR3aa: CASTYKNIQYF
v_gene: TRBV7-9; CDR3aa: CASSRDLGTTYQPQHF
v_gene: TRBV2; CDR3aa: CASSEVFNYGYTF